This T cell receptor (beta chain) emerged from a study of T cell responses to AZD1222 COVID-19 vaccine. This clone has more than one count but fewer than ten. What it recognizes is unknown. Trimming took 10 bases from V and 2 from J, leaving 18 bases between them. Germline CDR1 reads SNHLY; CDR2 reads FYNNEI. This CDR3 is built from 14 residues. Study results and caveats: White British donors predominated, females outnumbered males, and clonal diversity was possibly underestimated. Only a handful of individuals given AZD1222 were seropositive at baseline. There were repertoire samples only from the period after the peak T cell response.

Clones were sequenced by immunoSEQ multiplex PCR, and TCRdb holds only the in-frame ones, with some missing. The repertoire holds tens of thousands of clones, with about nine tenths as singletons. This TCR came from an adult in good health. This material consisted of peripheral blood, taken on day 0 of AZD1222 vaccination. The chain uses TRBV2 and TRBJ2-7, with a weak D call TRBD2 (7 bases). CDR3 residues: CATQLRGGPYEQYF. CDR3 sequence (DNA): TGTGCCACCCAGTTGAGGGGGGGCCCCTACGAGCAGTACTTC.